The clone carrying this TCR beta chain showed up just once. The target antigen is unknown. At one of its ends the junction is not consistent with the germline gene, which may arise from a read error. In the same sample, other DNA sequences code for this CDR3. The method was immunoSEQ multiplex PCR; TCRdb's version includes in-frame clones alone and lacks a portion of them. The profile shows roughly 73,000 clones, around 72% of them singletons. This specimen belongs to a study of vaccination effects on CD4 cells after COVID-19. This CDR3 is built from 14 residues. The germline gives CDR1 WNHNN, CDR2 SYGVQD (reference sequence). Study-wide results and limits: Marked contraction was observed in infection-induced and vaccine-induced clones late after vaccination.

In the ViraFEST assay, antigen-specific CD4+ clonotypes were identified by expansion after peptide-pool stimulation. Having been cultured for less than 13 days, the cells underwent CD4+ T cell isolation. The individual was infected with SARS-CoV-2 between March and December 2020, as confirmed by PCR. The authors exchanged half the medium for IL-2 medium on days 3 and 7. The sequencing here drew on CD4+ T cells from PBMCs cultured with HIV peptides, taken before COVID-19 vaccination. This sample's subset: HIV-1 Nef peptide pool negative control/reference culture. The chain links TRBV10-1 to TRBJ2-7, with D tentatively TRBD1 or TRBD2 (5 bases each). This clonotype was obtained from a human donor who had a prior SARS-CoV-2 infection. The CDR3 here is CAPFWGSRSYEQYF. CDR3 DNA sequence: TGCGCCCCCTTTTGGGGGAGTAGATCCTACGAACAGTACTTC.